This entry lists 24 T cell receptor beta chains sequenced from one sample in a study of early T cells in non-severe SARS-CoV-2 infection. Using its own MiXCR run on the 5' RACE reads, TCRdb lists one record per CDR3 protein. Of 60,000 to 65,000 distinct CDR3 sequences in the sample, under 15% were seen once. Input material: whole blood. Every receptor here comes from an adult who was a healthcare worker with PCR-confirmed SARS-CoV-2 infection or an uninfected control (not recorded which).

A remark on this clonotype: This clone may be a read error of a much larger clone one base away. The V gene is TRBV30, the J gene TRBJ2-7, with TRBD2 matching over 9 bases. Trimming took 7 bases from V and 2 from J; bases not matched to a gene: 6. CDR1 and CDR2 from the germline V gene are GTSNPN and SVGIG (reference sequence). The CDR3 is made up of 13 amino acids. The CDR3 DNA sequence: TGTGCCTCTGCGGGGGGGGCGACCTACGAGCAGTACTTC. It translates to CASAGGATYEQYF.

This clonotype was seen once. A much larger clone sits a single nucleotide away, making a read error possible. CDR3 in amino acids: CASSYASGGTQYF. The CDR3 nucleotides read TGTGCCAGCAGTTACGCTAGCGGGGGGACCCAGTACTTC. The chain uses TRBV6-5 and TRBJ2-5, with 10 positions matching TRBD2. CDR1 MNHEY and CDR2 SVGAGI come from the germline V gene. CDR3 length: 13 residues. Unmatched junction bases numbered 1, after V lost 2 bases and J lost 7 bases.

There are a few counts of this clonotype. The V call is TRBV7-2, the J call TRBJ1-3; D uncertain. CDR1 and CDR2 (germline): SGHTA, FQGNSA. Trimming removed 6 bases from V and 8 bases from J, with 14 bases in between. This CDR3 spans 13 amino acids. This CDR3 reads CASRTAGSDTIYF. CDR3 DNA sequence: TGTGCCAGCAGAACCGCGGGGTCAGACACCATATATTTT.

The DNA for the CDR3 is TGTGCCAGCAGTTACAGCCAGAGGAGAAACTATGGCTACACCTTC. Its protein product is CASSYSQRRNYGYTF. The gene calls are TRBV6-6 and TRBJ1-2; no firm D call. CDR1 MNHNY and CDR2 SVGAGI come from the germline V gene (reference sequence). V was shortened by 2 bases and J by 2 bases, with 12 bases between the two germline ends. The CDR3 has 15 amino acids.

The chain combines TRBV7-9 with TRBJ1-2; 9 bases align to TRBD1. V shed 4 bases, J shed 3 bases, and the junction held 6 bases outside the gene matches. The CDR3 runs 15 residues. The V gene's germline CDR1 is SEHNR and CDR2 FQNEAQ (reference sequence). CDR3 sequence (DNA): TGTGCCAGCAGCTCGTGGACAGGGGCGGACTATGGCTACACCTTC. Its protein product is CASSSWTGADYGYTF.

This clonotype was recorded many times. V and J are TRBV11-2 and TRBJ2-5; weak D call: TRBD1 (5 bases). Germline CDR1 and CDR2: SGHAT and FQNNGV. V lost 3 bases to trimming and J lost 4 bases, with 12 bases between them. The length of the CDR3 is 14 residues. CDR3 sequence (DNA): TGTGCCAGCAGCTTTGGTCCAGGGCCAGAGACCCAGTACTTC. It encodes CASSFGPGPETQYF.

This clonotype has a count of ten or more. V and J are TRBV20-1 and TRBJ2-3; TRBD2 aligns across 7 bases. CDR3 length: 14 amino acids. In germline, CDR1 is DFQATT, CDR2 SNEGSKA (reference sequence). V was pared by 6 bases and J by 4 bases, with 10 bases of the junction left unmatched. CDR3 in amino acids: CSATRGFDSDTQYF. The CDR3 DNA reads as TGCAGTGCCACGCGGGGGTTTGATTCAGATACGCAGTATTTT.

This clonotype has a count of ten or more. This rearrangement joins TRBV5-4 to TRBJ1-1; TRBD1 might be the D (6 bases). The CDR3 runs 14 residues. CDR1 SGHNT and CDR2 YYREEE come from the germline V gene (reference sequence). V was pared by 0 bases and J by 4 bases, with 10 bases between. In DNA form, the CDR3 reads TGTGCCAGCAGCTTGGCCACAGGGCGCACTGAAGCTTTCTTT. It yields the protein CASSLATGRTEAFF.

There are many counts of this clonotype. The V gene is TRBV29-1, the J gene TRBJ2-5; possibly TRBD1 or TRBD2 for D (5 bases each). Trimming stripped 6 bases from V and 2 bases from J, with 13 bases between. Per the germline V gene, CDR1 is SQVTM and CDR2 is ANQGSEA. The CDR3 runs 13 residues. Here the CDR3 reads CSVTGTAQETQYF. The CDR3 DNA sequence: TGCAGCGTAACCGGGACGGCGCAAGAGACCCAGTACTTC.

This chain uses TRBV11-2 with TRBJ2-7; 9 positions match TRBD2. The CDR3 has 15 residues. Germline V CDR1 and CDR2: SGHAT, FQNNGV. The V gene end was trimmed by 2 bases and the J gene end by 7 bases; junction bases not matched to a gene: 9. Here the CDR3 DNA reads TGTGCCAGCAGCTTACTCGGCGGGGGGGCACGGGAGCAGTACTTC. Protein: CASSLLGGGAREQYF.

Concerning this clonotype: A much larger clonotype is one base distant, so this may be a read error. The rearrangement uses TRBV7-9 and TRBJ2-3, with 10 bases identical to TRBD2. Germline CDR1 reads SEHNR; CDR2 reads FQNEAQ (reference sequence). The CDR3 sequence is 18 residues long. The CDR3 coding sequence is TGTGCCAACAGCCCGATGAGCAAGCGGGGGGGCCTAGTTGATACGCAGTATTTT. Amino acids: CANSPMSKRGGLVDTQYF.

This clonotype was counted a few times. CDR3: CASSPQVLATNEKLFF. For the CDR3, the DNA is TGCGCCAGCAGCCCACAAGTACTGGCAACTAATGAAAAACTGTTTTTT. The rearrangement uses TRBV4-1 and TRBJ1-4; the D is unclear. The CDR3 spans 16 residues. V shed 4 bases and J shed 0 bases, with 12 bases lying between them. Germline V gives CDR1 MGHRA, CDR2 YSYEKL.

This clonotype occurred a few times. The rearrangement uses TRBV29-1 and TRBJ2-3; D remains unclear. The ends were cut back, 4 bases at V and 1 base at J, with 12 bases in the middle. Germline CDR1 SQVTM, CDR2 ANQGSEA. CDR3 length: 14 amino acids. The CDR3 reads CSVAWSLGTDTQYF. The CDR3 coding sequence is TGCAGCGTTGCATGGTCTCTCGGCACAGATACGCAGTATTTT.

This clonotype was counted at least ten times. This chain links TRBV30 with TRBJ1-6; D is unresolved. The CDR3 length is 15 residues. Germline V gene data show CDR1 as GTSNPN and CDR2 as SVGIG (reference sequence). V was pared by 2 bases and J by 7 bases, with 15 bases between. This chain's CDR3 is CAWSTIGSMNSPLHF. The CDR3 DNA follows: TGTGCCTGGAGTACTATCGGGTCCATGAATTCACCCCTCCACTTT.

This clonotype was seen at least ten times. This rearrangement joins TRBV5-4 to TRBJ2-5; D call uncertain. CDR1 and CDR2 (germline): SGHNT, YYREEE (reference sequence). V lost 1 base to trimming and J lost 1 base, with 8 bases between them. The CDR3 spans 14 residues. CDR3 coding DNA: TGTGCCAGCAGCTTGTCAGACGTCCAAGAGACCCAGTACTTC. Its translation is CASSLSDVQETQYF. Looking up the rest from reference TRBV5-4 and TRBJ2-5 gives the full variable domain: ETGVTQSPTHLIKTRGQQVTLRCSSQSGHNTVSWYQQALGQGPQFIFQYYREEENGRGNFPPRFSGLQFPNYSSELNVNALELDDSALYLCASSLSDVQETQYFGPGTRLLVL.

This clonotype was detected only a few times. The rearrangement uses TRBV20-1 and TRBJ1-1; D is possibly TRBD1 (5 bases). The CDR3 has 14 amino acids. The V gene's germline CDR1 is DFQATT and CDR2 SNEGSKA (reference sequence). V lost 2 bases and J lost 3, with 13 bases in between. This CDR3 reads CSARPDTRDTEAFF. The CDR3 DNA sequence: TGCAGTGCTAGACCGGACACACGGGACACTGAAGCTTTCTTT.

V and J are TRBV10-2 and TRBJ1-6; D is undetermined. V was shortened by 6 bases and J by 7 bases, with 7 bases between the two germline ends. This CDR3 contains 12 residues. CDR1 WSHSY and CDR2 SAAADI come from the germline V gene. CDR3 protein: CASSPGNSPLHF. CDR3 nucleotide sequence: TGCGCCAGCAGCCCCGGGAATTCACCCCTCCACTTT.

The chain joins TRBV20-1 to TRBJ1-2; 8 bases line up with TRBD1. Trimming took 5 bases from V and 4 from J; bases not matched to a gene: 6. This CDR3 spans 13 amino acids. Germline V gene sequence: CDR1 DFQATT, CDR2 SNEGSKA (reference sequence). The CDR3 reads CSAGITGGYGYTF. The CDR3 nucleotides read TGCAGTGCTGGAATAACAGGGGGCTATGGCTACACCTTC.

The V and J genes are TRBV6-6 and TRBJ1-1; the match to TRBD1 covers 7 bases. J lost 0 bases, V lost 5 bases, and 9 bases had no gene match. The CDR3 runs 16 residues. Germline V gene sequence: CDR1 MNHNY, CDR2 SVGAGI (reference sequence). CDR3 sequence reads: CASSRTGRAMNTEAFF. In DNA, the CDR3 is TGTGCCAGCAGTCGGACAGGACGCGCTATGAACACTGAAGCTTTCTTT.

This clonotype appeared many times. The rearrangement links TRBV29-1 to TRBJ2-5; D ambiguous. Trimming pared 7 bases from V and 4 bases from J, leaving 7 bases between. The CDR3 sequence is 10 residues long. Per the germline V gene, CDR1 is SQVTM and CDR2 is ANQGSEA. CDR3 sequence: CSARTETQYF. The DNA for the CDR3 is TGCAGCGCAAGGACAGAGACCCAGTACTTC. Looking up the rest from reference TRBV29-1 and TRBJ2-5 gives the full variable domain: SAVISQKPSRDICQRGTSLTIQCQVDSQVTMMFWYRQQPGQSLTLIATANQGSEATYESGFVIDKFPISRPNLTFSTLTVSNMSPEDSSIYLCSARTETQYFGPGTRLLVL.

This sequence joins TRBV7-3 and TRBJ2-2; D possibly matches TRBD1 or TRBD2 (6 bases each). The V gene lost 5 bases and the J gene lost 4 bases, with 11 bases spanning the gap. This CDR3 comprises 14 residues. Germline V CDR1 and CDR2: SGHTA, FQGTGA. In DNA form, the CDR3 reads TGTGCCAGCAGCGGAGGGGGAACCACCGGGGAGCTGTTTTTT. Its translation: CASSGGGTTGELFF. Using reference TRBV7-3 and TRBJ2-2 for the parts outside the CDR3, the full variable domain is GAGVSQTPSNKVTEKGKYVELRCDPISGHTALYWYRQSLGQGPEFLIYFQGTGAADDSGLPNDRFFAVRPEGSVSTLKIQRTERGDSAVYLCASSGGGTTGELFFGEGSRLTVL.

There are many counts of this clonotype. The chain employs TRBV12-3 or TRBV12-4 and TRBJ1-4; a possible D gene is TRBD1 (6 bases). V was pared by 3 bases and J by 4 bases, with 9 bases between. The CDR3 spans 14 residues. The CDR3 coding sequence is TGTGCCAGCAGTTTGGGGGGCCATAATGAAAAACTGTTTTTT. Its translation: CASSLGGHNEKLFF.

Ten or more counts support this clonotype. The chain uses TRBV30 and TRBJ2-7; possibly TRBD1 for D (6 bases). Looked up from germline, CDR1 is GTSNPN and CDR2 is SVGIG (reference sequence). V was trimmed by 0 bases and J by 6 bases, leaving 9 bases between them. The CDR3 has 12 amino acids. The CDR3 spells CAWSVSGVEQYF. In DNA form, the CDR3 reads TGTGCCTGGAGTGTCTCAGGGGTCGAGCAGTACTTC.

The genes are TRBV28 and TRBJ1-1, with a possible D match to TRBD1 (6 bases). Per the germline V gene, CDR1 is MDHEN and CDR2 is SYDVKM. V was shortened by 5 bases and J by 1 base, with 14 bases between the two germline ends. The CDR3 sequence is 15 residues long. CDR3 sequence reads: CASSAPGHRNTEAFF. The CDR3 nucleotides are TGTGCCAGCAGTGCACCGGGACATCGGAACACTGAAGCTTTCTTT.